The TCR beta chain described here comes from a study of cytomegalovirus exposure and HLA in healthy donors. Study-wide context: There were 75 million to 95 million unique TCRs (from HLA-typed donors) in an early data release.

The V gene end was trimmed by 5 bases and the J gene end by 0 bases; junction bases not matched to a gene: 4. Germline CDR1 is MNHEY and CDR2 is SVGAGI. The CDR3 is 15 amino acids. PCR primers comprised 60 Vbeta and 13 Jbeta primers. Measured with immunoSEQ multiplex PCR; TCRdb has only the in-frame clones, and not every one. Among about 140,000 clones listed, 80% to 90% were seen once. A note on this clone: The antigen remains undetermined.

Study-level results: Most TCR sequences proved rare, with some public TCRs found in many donors. HLA restriction was apparent for most CMV-associated TCR beta chains in a later analysis.

This receptor was taken from a woman aged 25 to 39 in good health and CMV-seronegative. Sequencing input: PBMCs. The rearrangement joins TRBV6-5 to TRBJ2-3; 8 nucleotides align to TRBD2. The CDR3 here is CASSRAGESTDTQYF. The CDR3 DNA sequence: TGTGCCAGCAGTCGAGCGGGGGAGAGCACAGATACGCAGTATTTT.